The rows below give T cell receptor beta chains drawn from one sample of a study of Ad26.COV2.S vaccination and SARS-CoV-2 variants. This table comes from immunoSEQ multiplex PCR, and its TCRdb copy is limited to in-frame clones, with some not included. The sample includes roughly 350,000 clones, around nine tenths seen only once; the top ten take around 3.6%. This material consisted of peripheral blood, taken in a trial of Ad26.COV2.S vaccine versus placebo. These receptors all come from a person between 18 and 59 years old who received the Ad26.COV2.S COVID-19 vaccine or a placebo. Each CDR3 is given with its conserved first and last residue. Fields, in order: clone size, D gene, J gene, V gene, CDR3 protein, CDR3 DNA. D genes are given only for firm matches. Clone size appears in some rows only: once, few, many, or a class for an expanded clone.

NA | TRBD1 | TRBJ1-2 | TRBV5-4 | CASSSTGDYGYTF | TGTGCCAGCAGCTCAACAGGGGACTATGGCTACACCTTC
few | NA | TRBJ2-2 | TRBV4-2 | CASSHKTGNTGELFF | TGTGCCAGCAGCCACAAGACAGGGAACACCGGGGAGCTGTTTTTT
NA | TRBD1 | TRBJ2-7 | TRBV6-6 | CASSPRQGAAYEQYF | TGTGCCAGCAGCCCTAGACAGGGGGCGGCCTACGAGCAGTACTTC
once | NA | TRBJ2-1 | TRBV12-3/TRBV12-4 | CASGGYEQFF | TGTGCCAGCGGGGGTTATGAGCAGTTCTTC
NA | NA | TRBJ1-5 | TRBV2 | CASMGQYSNQPQHF | TGTGCCAGCATGGGGCAATATAGCAATCAGCCCCAGCATTTT
NA | TRBD2 | TRBJ2-5 | TRBV3-1/TRBV3-2 | CASINRGGATETQYF | TGTGCCAGCATCAATCGCGGGGGGGCCACGGAGACCCAGTACTTC
NA | NA | TRBJ1-2 | TRBV2 | CASRVGTLANYGYTF | TGTGCCAGCAGGGTGGGGACACTAGCTAACTATGGCTACACCTTC
NA | TRBD2 | TRBJ2-5 | TRBV5-5 | CASSFSRGGAGVETQYF | TGTGCCAGCAGCTTTTCAAGGGGTGGAGCGGGGGTGGAGACCCAGTACTTC
NA | NA | TRBJ2-7 | TRBV6-5 | CASSYRGRGYEQYF | TGTGCCAGCAGTTACCGGGGGCGCGGGTACGAGCAGTACTTC
NA | NA | TRBJ1-2 | TRBV4-3 | CASSQDVRVVAYGYTF | TGCGCCAGCAGCCAAGATGTGAGGGTCGTCGCCTATGGCTACACCTTC
NA | TRBD1 | TRBJ1-4 | TRBV9 | CASSGQGTGYREKLFF | TGTGCCAGCAGCGGACAAGGGACAGGGTATAGGGAAAAACTGTTTTTT